Below, 9 T cell receptor beta chains from the same sample are listed, as sequenced in a study of T cell responses to AZD1222 COVID-19 vaccine. TCRdb's copy holds only in-frame clones and misses some; the assay was immunoSEQ multiplex PCR. The table lists 150,000 to 170,000 clones, less than 90% of them singletons. Sequenced material: peripheral blood, taken on day 0 of AZD1222 vaccination. The origin of the receptors is an adult in good health.

The V gene is TRBV5-5, the J gene TRBJ2-2; D gene ambiguous. The CDR3 length is 15 residues. Germline lookup yields CDR1 SGHKS and CDR2 YYEKEE (reference sequence). Trimming shortened V by 6 bases and J by 3 bases, and 15 bases separated the two germline ends. The CDR3 region has the DNA TGTGCCAGCACCCTCCAGACGGTTGACACCGGGGAGCTGTTTTTT. Translating gives CASTLQTVDTGELFF.

The chain recombines TRBV7-2 with TRBJ2-3; 12 positions agree with TRBD2. V shed 4 bases, J shed 3 bases, and the junction held 8 bases outside the gene matches. The CDR3 totals 17 residues. The V gene's germline CDR1 is SGHTA and CDR2 FQGNSA. Written as DNA, the CDR3 is TGTGCCAGCAGCTCCACACTAGCGGGGGGTCTAACAGATACGCAGTATTTT. This codes for CASSSTLAGGLTDTQYF.

The chain employs TRBV4-3 and TRBJ1-6, with a tentative D call TRBD1 (5 bases). This CDR3 spans 14 amino acids. Trimming took off 0 bases at V and 6 bases at J, with 6 bases between the two ends. CDR1 is LGHNA, CDR2 YSLEER, per germline. CDR3 amino acids: CASSQEGVNSPLHF. CDR3 DNA sequence: TGCGCCAGCAGCCAAGAGGGGGTTAATTCACCCCTCCACTTT.

In DNA, the CDR3 is TGTGCCAGCTCACCACAGGGTAATGGCTACACCTTC. Translation gives CASSPQGNGYTF. This rearrangement joins TRBV18 to TRBJ1-2; D remains ambiguous. Germline values: CDR1 KGHSH, CDR2 LQKENI. The CDR3 runs to 12 residues. V was clipped by 1 base and J by 6 bases, with 6 bases between them.

The chain links TRBV5-1 to TRBJ1-2; D is perhaps TRBD1 (5 bases). Per germline, CDR1 SGHRS and CDR2 YFSETQ. The germline V and J ends were trimmed by 0 bases and 8 bases, with 11 bases remaining between them. The CDR3 has 13 residues. The CDR3 nucleotides are TGCGCCAGCAGCTTGGGACAGCAGGAGGGCTACACCTTC. It is translated as CASSLGQQEGYTF.

This clone was recorded a few times. This chain links TRBV3-1 (or the pseudogene TRBV3-2) with TRBJ1-3; D remains unclear. V was trimmed by 1 base and J by 0 bases, leaving 10 bases between them. Germline V gives CDR1 LGHDT, CDR2 YNNKEL (reference sequence). The CDR3 loop spans 16 amino acids. This chain's CDR3 is CASSQAEVPSGNTIYF. The DNA of the CDR3 is TGTGCCAGCAGCCAAGCAGAAGTACCCTCTGGAAACACCATATATTTT.

The chain combines TRBV5-6 with TRBJ1-2, with 7 bases aligning to TRBD1. Losses at the gene ends were 6 bases for V and 4 bases for J; bases not matched to a gene: 9. CDR3 length equals 14 residues. Per germline, CDR1 SGHDT and CDR2 YYEEEE. The chain's CDR3 is CASNEGAGLYGYTF. CDR3 DNA: TGTGCCAGCAACGAGGGGGCGGGTCTCTATGGCTACACCTTC.

The chain has TRBV20-1 and TRBJ2-3, with D uncertain. The germline V and J ends were trimmed by 3 bases and 1 base, with 14 bases remaining between them. The CDR3 extends over 15 amino acids. Germline V gene data show CDR1 as DFQATT and CDR2 as SNEGSKA (reference sequence). CDR3 nucleotide sequence: TGCAGTGCTAGTAAGGCAGTCCCACGCACAGATACGCAGTATTTT. Residues: CSASKAVPRTDTQYF.

This rearrangement joins TRBV28 to TRBJ1-1; no reliable D call. Trimming shortened V by 8 bases and J by 6 bases, and 16 bases separated the two germline ends. The CDR3 spans 13 residues. CDR1 is MDHEN, CDR2 SYDVKM, per germline. The CDR3 region has the DNA TGTGCCAGCGGAACGCTCTCGTTCTCTGAAGCTTTCTTT. Translating gives CASGTLSFSEAFF.